The rows below give T cell receptor beta chains drawn from one sample of a study of blood T cell repertoires in COVID-19. Profiled with immunoSEQ multiplex PCR; TCRdb holds only in-frame clones, not every one. The data contain 300,000 to 450,000 clones, more than 65% of them seen just once; the ten biggest clones take up more than 0.95%. Sequenced input: peripheral blood. These TCRs come from a human donor with acute or convalescent COVID-19. The donor label of this sample is uncertain. Each CDR3 is given with its conserved first and last residue. Only some rows state a clone size, as once, few, many or a class for expanded clones.

clone size,V gene,CDR3 protein
NA,TRBV30,CAWSDDRYGYTF
NA,TRBV5-5,CASSLGLVGEQYF
NA,TRBV5-1,CASSLVAGVPGGELFF
NA,TRBV18,CASQADRSANQPQHF
NA,TRBV19,CASSMGQLVGVNEAFF
NA,TRBV19,CASSAWTYNEQFF
NA,TRBV19,CASSTNRRGTGELFF
NA,TRBV2,CASSVDTGHQPQHF
NA,TRBV24-1,CATSDTDRASTDTQYF
NA,TRBV3-1/TRBV3-2,CASSLYGTGGGDGYTF
NA,TRBV30,CASSPDSVGGQYF
few,TRBV2,CASSGGSNNEKLFF
NA,TRBV28,CASSPGGGRTEAFF
once,TRBV18,CASSPTGTSGSSYEQYF
NA,TRBV13,CAGTGTGGEQYF
NA,TRBV5-1,CASSLSGTPAVNEQFF
NA,TRBV5-1,CASSLAGGIYGYTF
NA,TRBV4-1,CASSQGDRGRIDTQYF
NA,TRBV9,CASSVAGGNTDTQYF
NA,TRBV24-1,CATSDGAGSTEAFF
once,TRBV19,CASSIPGSPPEAFF
NA,TRBV7-8,CASSLALTGSEETQYF
once,TRBV28,CASNRGGGYEQFF
NA,TRBV7-9,CASSVTSGSGELFF
NA,TRBV28,CASSRPRTGGYGYTF
NA,TRBV29-1,CSVVPGNTEAFF
NA,TRBV7-9,CASSSSMSGDTGELFF
NA,TRBV7-9,CASSQRQGTGELFF
once,TRBV5-4,CASSLTGGVNEQFF
NA,TRBV3-1/TRBV3-2,CASSQDLVGGQPQHF
NA,TRBV19,CASSLGRTPPYNEQFF
NA,TRBV6-6,CASSYAGQINEKLFF
once,TRBV4-2,CASSPDSGGTPYEQYF
NA,TRBV11-2,CASSLEGLAGLTGELFF
NA,TRBV6-2/TRBV6-3,CASSQTVHRGGTEAFF
NA,TRBV5-5,CASSLNTGVVGGEQFF
NA,TRBV6-1,CASSETRDQPQHF
NA,TRBV20-1,CSAPTGPGKYF
once,TRBV6-5,CASSYRGQGNTEAFF
NA,TRBV5-1,CASSLSGQNYNEQFF
NA,TRBV5-1,CASSLGTGNTGELFF
NA,TRBV15,CATSRGGQGGVDGYTF
NA,TRBV3-1/TRBV3-2,CASSLRHLPSYEQYF
NA,TRBV4-1,CASSQGFYESSYNEQFF
once,TRBV5-1,CASSWGLAGGARTDTQYF
once,TRBV10-2,CASRAGGSTGELFF
NA,TRBV2,CASSGQGSGGNTIYF
NA,TRBV5-1,CASSPNPQGTNEKLFF
once,TRBV18,CASSLQGNEQFF
NA,TRBV2,CASSEFQVPTEAFF
NA,TRBV21-1,CASSPLIPPGTSGTYEQYF
NA,TRBV28,CASNTGGSYGYTF
few,TRBV11-2,CASSLYGGGVSVTQYF
NA,TRBV18,CASSQGGARNTEAFF
NA,TRBV2,CASSYSGANVLTF
NA,TRBV19,CASSAEWTGPNQPQHF
NA,TRBV30,CAWKGGRPEAFF